What follows is one T cell receptor beta chain and its context. Its antigen is not identified. Per sample, reverse transcription was split into eight reactions. Template switching added UMIs carrying a 6-nucleotide sample barcode. TCRdb derives one entry per CDR3 protein from the 5' RACE reads, leaving out DNA. The sample data list 330,000 or so distinct CDR3 sequences. This sample stems from a study of monozygotic twins with inflammatory bowel disease. Findings and caveats of the study: Especially with disease activity, IBD patients had fewer clonotypes in common with others than healthy twins did. Patients with IBD had less TCRbeta diversity (inverse Simpson) than their healthy co-twins.

The CDR3 spans 15 residues. The germline gives CDR1 DFQATT, CDR2 SNEGSKA (reference sequence). This sequence was found in a human donor with ulcerative colitis or Crohn's disease, or a healthy co-twin of an affected twin (not recorded which). The sequenced sample consisted of blood. The rearrangement joins TRBV20-1 to TRBJ2-7; there is no DNA to check the TCRdb D call of TRBD1. CDR3 residues: CSARGGQGYSYEQYF.